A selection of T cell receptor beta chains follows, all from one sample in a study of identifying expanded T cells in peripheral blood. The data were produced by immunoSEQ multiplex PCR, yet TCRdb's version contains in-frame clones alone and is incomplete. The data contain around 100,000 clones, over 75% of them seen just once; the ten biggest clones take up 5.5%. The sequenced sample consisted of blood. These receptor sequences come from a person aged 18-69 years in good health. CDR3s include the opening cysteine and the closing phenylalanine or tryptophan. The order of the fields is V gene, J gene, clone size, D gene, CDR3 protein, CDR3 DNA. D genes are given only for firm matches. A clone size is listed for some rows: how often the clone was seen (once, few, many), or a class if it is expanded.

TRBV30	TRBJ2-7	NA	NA	CAWSGSTYEQYF	TGTGCCTGGAGTGGAAGTACCTACGAGCAGTACTTC
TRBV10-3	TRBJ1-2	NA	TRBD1	CAISDRDSYGYTF	TGTGCCATCAGTGATCGGGACAGCTATGGCTACACCTTC
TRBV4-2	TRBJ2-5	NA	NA	CASSQGGRQETQYF	TGTGCCAGCAGCCAGGGGGGCCGCCAAGAGACCCAGTACTTC
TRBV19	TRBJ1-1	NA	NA	CASSMRDTEAFF	TGTGCCAGTAGTATGAGGGACACTGAAGCTTTCTTT
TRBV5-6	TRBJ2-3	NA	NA	CASSLGRYTDTQYF	TGTGCCAGCAGCTTGGGAAGATACACAGATACGCAGTATTTT
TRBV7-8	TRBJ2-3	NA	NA	CASSQRAGSDTQYF	TGTGCCAGCAGCCAAAGGGCAGGGTCAGATACGCAGTATTTT
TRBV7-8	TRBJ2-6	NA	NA	CASSPSGTSGANVLTF	TGTGCCAGCAGCCCCTCCGGGACCTCTGGGGCCAACGTCCTGACTTTC
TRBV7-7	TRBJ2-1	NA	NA	CASSPGLVDEQFF	TGTGCCAGCAGCCCGGGACTCGTAGATGAGCAGTTCTTC
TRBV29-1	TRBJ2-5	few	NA	CSVARNAEETQYF	TGCAGCGTTGCGAGAAATGCGGAAGAGACCCAGTACTTC
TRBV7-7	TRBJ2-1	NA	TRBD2	CASSLALAGGHNEQFF	TGTGCCAGCAGCTTAGCACTAGCGGGGGGCCACAATGAGCAGTTCTTC
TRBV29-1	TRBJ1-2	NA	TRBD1	CSVGQGETSGYTF	TGCAGCGTTGGACAGGGGGAGACTAGTGGCTACACCTTC
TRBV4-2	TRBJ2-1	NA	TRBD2	CASSLILAVYNEQFF	TGTGCCAGCAGCCTGATACTAGCGGTCTACAATGAGCAGTTCTTC
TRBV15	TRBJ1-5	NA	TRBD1	CATSQDRGINQPQHF	TGTGCCACCAGCCAGGACAGGGGGATTAATCAGCCCCAGCATTTT
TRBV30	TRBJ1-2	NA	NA	CAWRQWIYGYTF	TGTGCCTGGCGACAGTGGATCTATGGCTACACCTTC
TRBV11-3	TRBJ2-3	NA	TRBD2	CASSPTSGTTDTQYF	TGTGCCAGCAGCCCGACTAGCGGGACCACAGATACGCAGTATTTT
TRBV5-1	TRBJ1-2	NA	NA	CASSLASRDGGYTF	TGCGCCAGCAGCTTGGCATCCAGGGACGGAGGCTACACCTTC
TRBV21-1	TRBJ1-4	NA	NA	CASSKGLSGSGEKLFF	TGTGCCAGCAGCAAAGGGCTCTCGGGGTCGGGTGAAAAACTGTTTTTT